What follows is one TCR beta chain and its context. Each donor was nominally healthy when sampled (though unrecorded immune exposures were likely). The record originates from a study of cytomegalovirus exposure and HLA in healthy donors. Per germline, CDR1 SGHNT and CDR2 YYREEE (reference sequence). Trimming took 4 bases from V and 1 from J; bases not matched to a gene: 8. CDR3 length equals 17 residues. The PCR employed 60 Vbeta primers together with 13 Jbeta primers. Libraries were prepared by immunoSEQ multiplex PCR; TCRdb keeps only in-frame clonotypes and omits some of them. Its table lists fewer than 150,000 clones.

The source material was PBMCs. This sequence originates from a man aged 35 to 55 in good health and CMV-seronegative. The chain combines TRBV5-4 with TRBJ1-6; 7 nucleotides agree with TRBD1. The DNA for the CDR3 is TGTGCCAGCAGCACTGGACAGGAGAGGTCCTATAATTCACCCCTCCACTTT. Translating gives CASSTGQERSYNSPLHF.